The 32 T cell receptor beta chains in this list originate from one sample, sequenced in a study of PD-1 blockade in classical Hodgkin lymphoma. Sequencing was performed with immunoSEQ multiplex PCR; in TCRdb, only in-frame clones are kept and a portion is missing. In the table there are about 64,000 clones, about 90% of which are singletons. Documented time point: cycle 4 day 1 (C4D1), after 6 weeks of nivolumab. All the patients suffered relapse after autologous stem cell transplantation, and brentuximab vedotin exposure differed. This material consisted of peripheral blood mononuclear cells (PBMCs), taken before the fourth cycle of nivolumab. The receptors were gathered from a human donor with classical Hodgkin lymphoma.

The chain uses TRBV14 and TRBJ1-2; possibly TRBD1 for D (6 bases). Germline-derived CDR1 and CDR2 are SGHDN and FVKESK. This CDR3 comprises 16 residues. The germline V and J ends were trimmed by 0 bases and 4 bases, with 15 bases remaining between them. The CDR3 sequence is CASSQDQRTDFYGYTF. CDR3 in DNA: TGTGCCAGCAGCCAAGATCAGAGGACAGACTTCTATGGCTACACCTTC.

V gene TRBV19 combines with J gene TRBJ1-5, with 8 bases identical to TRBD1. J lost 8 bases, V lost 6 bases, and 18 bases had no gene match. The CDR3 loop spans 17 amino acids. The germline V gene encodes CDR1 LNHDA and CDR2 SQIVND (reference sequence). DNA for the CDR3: TGTGCCAGTAGAGCCTCCTTACAGGGGGTATTCGAGGAGCCCCAGCATTTT. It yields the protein CASRASLQGVFEEPQHF.

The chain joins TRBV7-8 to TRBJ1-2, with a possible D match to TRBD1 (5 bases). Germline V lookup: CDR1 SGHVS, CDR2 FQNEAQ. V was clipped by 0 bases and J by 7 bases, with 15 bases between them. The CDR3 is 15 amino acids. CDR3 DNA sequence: TGTGCCAGCAGCTTAGCCAGACAGCCTTGGGGTGGCTACACCTTC. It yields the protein CASSLARQPWGGYTF.

The CDR3 sequence: CASSSTDVGRSYEQYF. In DNA, the CDR3 is TGTGCCAGCAGTTCAACAGACGTAGGAAGGTCCTACGAGCAGTACTTC. V gene TRBV27 combines with J gene TRBJ2-7, with D unclear. Germline-derived CDR1 and CDR2 are MNHEY and SMNVEV (reference sequence). The CDR3 loop spans 16 amino acids. The ends were cut back, 4 bases at V and 1 base at J, with 17 bases in the middle.

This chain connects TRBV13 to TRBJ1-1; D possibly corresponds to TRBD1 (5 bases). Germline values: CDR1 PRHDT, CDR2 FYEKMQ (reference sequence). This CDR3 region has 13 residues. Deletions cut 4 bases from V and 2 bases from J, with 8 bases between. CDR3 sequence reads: CASSYRPNTEAFF. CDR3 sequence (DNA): TGTGCCAGCAGCTACAGGCCCAACACTGAAGCTTTCTTT.

The CDR3 sequence is CASRWTGYIATIYF. The CDR3 DNA reads as TGTGCCAGCAGATGGACAGGATACATCGCCACCATATATTTT. The chain recombines TRBV2 with TRBJ1-3; TRBD1 matches 7 bases. CDR1 SNHLY and CDR2 FYNNEI come from the germline V gene. V trimming: 6 bases; J trimming: 9 bases; junction bases outside the gene matches: 11. The CDR3 length is 14 residues.

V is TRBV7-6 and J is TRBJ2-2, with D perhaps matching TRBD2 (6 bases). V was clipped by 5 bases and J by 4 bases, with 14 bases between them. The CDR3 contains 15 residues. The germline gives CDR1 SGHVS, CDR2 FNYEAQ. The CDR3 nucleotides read TGTGCCAGCAGCCCGGCGAGGGGAGGCACCGGGGAGCTGTTTTTT. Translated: CASSPARGGTGELFF.

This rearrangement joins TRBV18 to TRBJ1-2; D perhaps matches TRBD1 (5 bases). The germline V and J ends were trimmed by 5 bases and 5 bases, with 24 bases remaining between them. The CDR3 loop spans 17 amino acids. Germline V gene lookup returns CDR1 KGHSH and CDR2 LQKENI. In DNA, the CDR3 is TGTGCCAGCTCAGCATTTCCGGACCCTCTGGGGGAGTATGGCTACACCTTC. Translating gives CASSAFPDPLGEYGYTF.

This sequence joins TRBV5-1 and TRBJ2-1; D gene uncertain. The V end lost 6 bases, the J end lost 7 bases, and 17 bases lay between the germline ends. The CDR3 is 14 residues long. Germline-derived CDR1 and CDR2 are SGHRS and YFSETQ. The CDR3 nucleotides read TGCGCCAGCACTCTCTGGCAGGCCCCAAATGAGCAGTTCTTC. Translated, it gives CASTLWQAPNEQFF.

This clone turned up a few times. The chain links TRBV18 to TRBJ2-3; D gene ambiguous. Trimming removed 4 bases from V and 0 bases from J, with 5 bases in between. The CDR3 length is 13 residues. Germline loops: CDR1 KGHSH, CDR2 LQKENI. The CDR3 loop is CASSRLSTDTQYF. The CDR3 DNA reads TGTGCCAGCTCACGTCTAAGCACAGATACGCAGTATTTT. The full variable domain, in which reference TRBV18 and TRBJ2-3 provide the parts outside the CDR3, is NAGVMQNPRHLVRRRGQEARLRCSPMKGHSHVYWYRQLPEEGLKFMVYLQKENIIDESGMPKERFSAEFPKEGPSILRIQQVVRGDSAAYFCASSRLSTDTQYFGPGTRLTVL.

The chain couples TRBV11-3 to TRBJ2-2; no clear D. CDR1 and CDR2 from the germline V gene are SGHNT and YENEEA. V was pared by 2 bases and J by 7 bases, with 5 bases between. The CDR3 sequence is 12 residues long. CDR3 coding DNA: TGTGCCAGCAGCTTATGGAACGGGGAGCTGTTTTTT. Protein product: CASSLWNGELFF.

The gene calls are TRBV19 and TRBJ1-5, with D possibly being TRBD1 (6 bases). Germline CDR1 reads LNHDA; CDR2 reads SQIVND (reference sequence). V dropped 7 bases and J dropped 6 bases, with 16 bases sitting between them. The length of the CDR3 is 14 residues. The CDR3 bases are TGTGCCAGTACCCTGGGTCCAGGGGCTCAGCCCCAGCATTTT. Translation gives CASTLGPGAQPQHF.

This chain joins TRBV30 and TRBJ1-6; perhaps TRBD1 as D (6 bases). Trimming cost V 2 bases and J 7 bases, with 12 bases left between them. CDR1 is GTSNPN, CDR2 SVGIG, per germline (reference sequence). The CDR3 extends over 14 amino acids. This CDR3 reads CAWSLQGPNSPLHF. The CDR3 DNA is TGTGCCTGGAGTCTGCAGGGGCCGAATTCACCCCTCCACTTT.

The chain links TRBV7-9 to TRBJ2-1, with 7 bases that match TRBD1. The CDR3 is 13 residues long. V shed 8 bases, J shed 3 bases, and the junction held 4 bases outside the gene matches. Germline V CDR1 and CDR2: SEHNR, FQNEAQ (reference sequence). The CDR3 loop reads CASSTGDYNEQFF. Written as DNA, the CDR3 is TGTGCCAGCTCAACAGGGGACTACAATGAGCAGTTCTTC. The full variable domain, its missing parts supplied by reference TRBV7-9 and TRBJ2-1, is DTGVSQNPRHKITKRGQNVTFRCDPISEHNRLYWYRQTLGQGPEFLTYFQNEAQLEKSRLLSDRFSAERPKGSFSTLEIQRTEQGDSAMYLCASSTGDYNEQFFGPGTRLTVL.

The CDR3 sequence: CASISGYEQYF. CDR3 DNA sequence: TGTGCCAGCATTTCAGGGTACGAGCAGTACTTC. V is TRBV6-5 and J is TRBJ2-7; weak D call: TRBD1 (5 bases). V dropped 7 bases and J dropped 4 bases, with 8 bases sitting between them. Per the germline V gene, CDR1 is MNHEY and CDR2 is SVGAGI. This CDR3 is 11 amino acids long.

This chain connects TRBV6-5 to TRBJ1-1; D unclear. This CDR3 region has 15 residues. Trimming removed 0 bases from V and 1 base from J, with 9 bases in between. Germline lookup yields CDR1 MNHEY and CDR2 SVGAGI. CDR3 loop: CASSYSLNGNTEAFF. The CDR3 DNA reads TGTGCCAGCAGTTACTCGTTAAACGGGAACACTGAAGCTTTCTTT.

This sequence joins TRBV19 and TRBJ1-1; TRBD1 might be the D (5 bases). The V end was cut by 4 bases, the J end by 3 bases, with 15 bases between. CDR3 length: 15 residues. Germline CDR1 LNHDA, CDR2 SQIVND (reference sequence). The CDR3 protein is CASSTQIRGDTEAFF. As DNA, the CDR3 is TGTGCCAGTAGTACTCAGATAAGGGGCGACACTGAAGCTTTCTTT.

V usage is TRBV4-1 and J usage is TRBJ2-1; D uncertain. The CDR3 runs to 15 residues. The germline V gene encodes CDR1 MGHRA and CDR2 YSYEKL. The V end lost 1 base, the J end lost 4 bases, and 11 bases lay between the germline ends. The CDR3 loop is CASSQVLRRYNEQFF. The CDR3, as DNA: TGCGCCAGCAGCCAAGTACTGCGGAGATACAATGAGCAGTTCTTC.

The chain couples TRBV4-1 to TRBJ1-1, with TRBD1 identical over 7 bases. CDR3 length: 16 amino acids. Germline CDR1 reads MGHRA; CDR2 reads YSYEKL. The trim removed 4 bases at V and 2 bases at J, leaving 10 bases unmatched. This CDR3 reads CASSPKGGTVNTEAFF. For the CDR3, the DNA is TGCGCCAGCAGCCCCAAAGGGGGGACAGTTAACACTGAAGCTTTCTTT.

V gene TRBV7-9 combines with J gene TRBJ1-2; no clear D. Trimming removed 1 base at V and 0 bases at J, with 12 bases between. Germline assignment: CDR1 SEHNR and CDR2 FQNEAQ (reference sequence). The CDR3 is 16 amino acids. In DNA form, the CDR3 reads TGTGCCAGCAGCTTAGGCGGAGGAGGAGCTAACTATGGCTACACCTTC. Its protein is CASSLGGGGANYGYTF.

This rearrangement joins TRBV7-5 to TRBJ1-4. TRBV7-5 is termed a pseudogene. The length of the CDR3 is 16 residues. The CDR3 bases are TGTGCCAGAAGCTTTTGGGTGCCCGGGGGGGATGAAAAACTGTTTTTT. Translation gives CARSFWVPGGDEKLFF.

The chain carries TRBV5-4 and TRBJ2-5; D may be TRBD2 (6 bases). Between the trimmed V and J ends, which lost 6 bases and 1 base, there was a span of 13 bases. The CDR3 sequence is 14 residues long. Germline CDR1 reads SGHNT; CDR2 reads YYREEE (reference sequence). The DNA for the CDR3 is TGTGCCAGCAACCTAGGGACTGGCCAAGAGACCCAGTACTTC. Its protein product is CASNLGTGQETQYF. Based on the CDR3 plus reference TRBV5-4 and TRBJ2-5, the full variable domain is ETGVTQSPTHLIKTRGQQVTLRCSSQSGHNTVSWYQQALGQGPQFIFQYYREEENGRGNFPPRFSGLQFPNYSSELNVNALELDDSALYLCASNLGTGQETQYFGPGTRLLVL.

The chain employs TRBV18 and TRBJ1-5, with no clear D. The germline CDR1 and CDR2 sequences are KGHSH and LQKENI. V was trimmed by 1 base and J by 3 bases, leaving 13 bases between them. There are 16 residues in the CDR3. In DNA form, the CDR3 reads TGTGCCAGCTCACCACTACGGAACGGGCACAATCAGCCCCAGCATTTT. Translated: CASSPLRNGHNQPQHF.

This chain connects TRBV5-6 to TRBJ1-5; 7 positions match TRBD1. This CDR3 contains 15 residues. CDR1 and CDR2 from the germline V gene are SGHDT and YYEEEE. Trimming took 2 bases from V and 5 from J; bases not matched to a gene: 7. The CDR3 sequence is CASSFMSRGDQPQHF. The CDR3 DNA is TGTGCCAGCAGCTTCATGAGCAGGGGGGATCAGCCCCAGCATTTT. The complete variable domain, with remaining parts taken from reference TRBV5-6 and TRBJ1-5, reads DAGVTQSPTHLIKTRGQQVTLRCSPKSGHDTVSWYQQALGQGPQFIFQYYEEEERQRGNFPDRFSGHQFPNYSSELNVNALLLGDSALYLCASSFMSRGDQPQHFGDGTRLSIL.

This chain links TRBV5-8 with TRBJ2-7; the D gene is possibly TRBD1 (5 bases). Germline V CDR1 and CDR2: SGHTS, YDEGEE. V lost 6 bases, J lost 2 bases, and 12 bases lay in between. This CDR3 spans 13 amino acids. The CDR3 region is CASTNRRAYEQYF. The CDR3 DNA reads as TGTGCCAGCACAAACAGGAGAGCCTACGAGCAGTACTTC.

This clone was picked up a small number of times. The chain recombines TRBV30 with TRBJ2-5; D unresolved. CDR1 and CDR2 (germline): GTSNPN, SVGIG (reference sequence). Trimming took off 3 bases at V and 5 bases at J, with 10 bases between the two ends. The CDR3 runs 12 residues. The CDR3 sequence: CAWRIAPETQYF. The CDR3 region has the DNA TGTGCCTGGAGAATAGCCCCGGAGACCCAGTACTTC.

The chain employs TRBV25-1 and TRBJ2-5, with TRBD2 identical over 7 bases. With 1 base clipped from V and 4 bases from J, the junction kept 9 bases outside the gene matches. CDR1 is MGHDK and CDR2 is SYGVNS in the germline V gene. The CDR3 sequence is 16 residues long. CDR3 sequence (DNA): TGTGCCAGCAGTGAATGGGAACCGGGCGGGGGAGAGACCCAGTACTTC. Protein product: CASSEWEPGGGETQYF.

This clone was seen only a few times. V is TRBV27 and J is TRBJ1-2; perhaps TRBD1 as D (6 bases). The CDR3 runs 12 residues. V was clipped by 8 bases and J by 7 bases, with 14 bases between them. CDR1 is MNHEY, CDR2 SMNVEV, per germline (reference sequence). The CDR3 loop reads CASRRQEGGYTF. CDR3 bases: TGTGCCAGCCGGAGACAGGAGGGTGGCTACACCTTC.

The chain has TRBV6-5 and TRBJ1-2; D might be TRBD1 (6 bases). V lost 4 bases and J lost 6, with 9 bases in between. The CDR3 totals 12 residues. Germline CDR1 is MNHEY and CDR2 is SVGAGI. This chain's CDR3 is CASSWGADGYTF. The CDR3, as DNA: TGTGCCAGCAGTTGGGGGGCGGATGGCTACACCTTC.

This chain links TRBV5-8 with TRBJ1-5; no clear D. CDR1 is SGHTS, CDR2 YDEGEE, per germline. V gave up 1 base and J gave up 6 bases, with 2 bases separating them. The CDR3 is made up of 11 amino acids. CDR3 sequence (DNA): TGTGCCAGCAGCTTGTCTCAGCCCCAGCATTTT. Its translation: CASSLSQPQHF.

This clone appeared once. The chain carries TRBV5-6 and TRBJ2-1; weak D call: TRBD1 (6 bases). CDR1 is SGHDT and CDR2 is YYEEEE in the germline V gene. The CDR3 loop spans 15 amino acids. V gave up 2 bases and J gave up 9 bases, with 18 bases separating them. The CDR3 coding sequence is TGTGCCAGCAGCTTCGAGGACAGAGTCCTTGGTGAGCAGTTCTTC. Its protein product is CASSFEDRVLGEQFF.

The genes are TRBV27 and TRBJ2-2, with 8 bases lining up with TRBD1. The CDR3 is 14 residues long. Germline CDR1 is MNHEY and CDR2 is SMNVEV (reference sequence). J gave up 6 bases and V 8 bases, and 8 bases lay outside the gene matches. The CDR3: CASGTQGAAGELFF. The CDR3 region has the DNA TGTGCCAGCGGCACCCAGGGGGCGGCCGGGGAGCTGTTTTTT.